This section outlines one T cell receptor beta chain sequence together with its context. The antigen it binds to is not known. No much larger clone exists at a distance of one base, and base qualities are not known. The sample originates from a study of blood T cell repertoires in COVID-19 (dated by TCRdb to the early 2020s). As for the study more broadly: The collaborator samples originated in the United States, Italy and Spain and spanned the acute and convalescent phases of COVID-19. The repertoires were made available in a free public database intended to serve as a resource for research on the immune response to SARS-CoV-2. Subjects who had been exposed to COVID-19, were actively infected with it, or had recovered from it provided the deeply sampled blood TCRbeta repertoires that made up the dataset. Samples were obtained from the ongoing ImmuneRACE study (first 160 participants) and from 1,254 subjects provided by 6 global collaborators. A de-identified subject ID, COVID-19 status, age in years and sex were almost always included in the sample metadata. Where available, HLA class I and class II types were taken from metadata supplied by the sample provider and were not determined by assay-based typing. The material from the prospective study consisted of cDNA or gDNA derived from T cells, B-cell-depleted T cells, or PBMCs. Results and caveats for the whole study, not just this receptor: Clinical and demographic metadata were provided uncurated, with the amount varying by source and participant.

Taken from the germline V gene (reference sequence), the CDR1 and CDR2 loops are MNHEY and SMNVEV. V lost 2 bases and J lost 0 bases; the stretch between them is 5 bases long. The CDR3 runs 13 amino acids, cysteine and phenylalanine included. CDR3 DNA is the only sequence kept; it has 39 bases, read in frame from the first base. The immunoSEQ Assay, a bias-controlled multiplex PCR, was used to amplify TCRbeta CDR3 regions from genomic DNA. The source study handled its data this way. Within the assay, amplification of reference gene primers was used to estimate how many nucleated cells each sample contained. To quantify the absolute abundance of each unique TCRbeta CDR3 rearrangement, sequence reads were collapsed and filtered. For each sample, productive Simpson clonality was calculated as the square root of Simpson's diversity index over productive rearrangements. TCRdb took this table from immuneACCESS and kept in-frame rearrangements with V and J called. Such tables lack part of the clones; where checked against another copy, unresolved V genes explain under half of the gap, and the rest is unexplained. The V and J calls and clone size were taken over from that table, and D and trimming were inferred from the DNA. The sample yields more than 110,000 clones; approximately 84% were counted once. The ten largest clones represent 1.5% to 2% of the sample.

Participants in the prospective study were aged roughly 18 to 100 years, lived in about two dozen United States geographic areas, and enrolled through a virtual design. Cohort assignment in the prospective study relied on participant-reported clinical history from a screening survey and a study questionnaire. Exposed participants were defined as having been in contact with someone with a PCR-confirmed or clinician-diagnosed COVID-19 case within 2 weeks of study entry. Each participant in the prospective study had whole blood, serum and a nasopharyngeal or oropharyngeal swab collected by mobile phlebotomists. Prospective study participants could optionally give additional blood draws and questionnaires over an approximately two-month period. Prospective study blood samples were shipped either frozen or at room temperature before DNA extraction.

The receptor was derived from a woman aged 18-29 years who had been exposed to COVID-19. Source material: PBMCs or T cells enriched from blood (not recorded which). This chain joins TRBV27 to TRBJ2-7, and TRBD2 may be the D gene, going by 5 matching bases. The DNA sequence is given as TGTGCCAGCAGTTTAACTAGCTCCTACGAGCAGTACTTC. This translates into CASSLTSSYEQYF.